Sequencing of this T cell receptor beta chain was carried out in a study of OX40 agonist ivuxolimab in advanced cancers. Context from the whole study: The costimulatory receptor OX40 (CD134) was targeted by ivuxolimab, a fully human IgG2 agonistic monoclonal antibody. Intravenous ivuxolimab was administered to patients every 2 weeks at six dose levels: 0.01, 0.1, 0.3, 1.5, 3 and 10 mg/kg. Of the 52 patients in dose escalation, approximately 20 had hepatocellular carcinoma, about 15 had melanoma, 9 had renal cell carcinoma and 9 had head and neck cancer. The dose-escalation cohort was over 70% male with a mean age of approximately 60 years, ranging from about 20 to 80. Patients were allowed to have had prior anti-PD-1, anti-PD-L1 or anti-CTLA-4 therapy, and 30% to 50% of the dose-escalation patients had previously received checkpoint inhibitors. Partial responses were achieved by three dose-escalation patients, of whom one had hepatocellular carcinoma and two had cutaneous melanoma. Peripheral TCRbeta sequencing was intended to test whether TCR sequence diversity was altered and clonal T-cell expansion was caused by ivuxolimab. The monotherapy dose-escalation portion (N of about 52 patients) of the phase I ivuxolimab trial is reported in the paper. Study-wide findings and limitations: The antigen specificity of the clonally expanded peripheral T cells was not determined. Partial responders in the 0.1-3.0 mg/kg groups had among the lowest normalized peripheral clonal expansion, especially among CD8+ T cells. Low levels of normalized T-cell clonal expansion were also seen in some nonresponding patients. At doses from 0.1 to 3.0 mg/kg, clonal expansion was seen in both CD4+ and CD8+ blood T cells between baseline and week 6. After ivuxolimab, CD8+ T cells had more expanded clones than CD4+ T cells on average.

The junction shows trimming of 0 bases on V and 4 bases on J, plus 16 bases between the germline ends. Inclusive of the bounding cysteine and phenylalanine, the CDR3 is 16 residues long. Solely the CDR3 DNA is kept, with 48 bases framed from the first base. For CDR1 and CDR2, the germline V gene (reference sequence) lists SGHKS and YYEKEE. Comments on this clone: Its antigen specificity is not known. No quality values exist for individual bases; no much larger clone is one base distant.

Patients with a history of autoimmune disease or receiving systemic immunosuppression were excluded from the trial. Peripheral blood for TCR sequencing was drawn from every dose cohort at baseline, at cycle 4 day 1 and at cycle 7 day 1. The samples were taken from a phase I, first-in-human, multicenter, open-label dose-escalation trial of ivuxolimab. The trial enrolled adults with locally advanced or metastatic head and neck squamous cell, hepatocellular, melanoma or renal cell carcinoma. CD4+ and CD8+ T cells were sorted separately from peripheral blood before TCR sequencing. Genomic DNA was extracted from sorted cells for sequencing of the TCRbeta CDR3 region. TCRbeta CDR3 regions were sequenced using the immunoSEQ Assay. The clones in this table, taken by TCRdb from immuneACCESS, are in-frame only. Not every clone is retained; where verified, under half of the shortfall comes from an unresolved V gene, and the cause of the rest is unknown. This sample has tens of thousands of clones in its table, and 82% of those were observed once. The top ten clones comprise approximately 0.4% of the sample.

Sequences were derived from CD4+ or CD8+ T cells sorted from blood, sampled in a trial of the OX40 agonist ivuxolimab. The rearrangement combines TRBV5-5 with TRBJ1-2; TRBD1 could be the D gene, as 6 bases match. The clonotype originates from an adult with an advanced solid tumor such as melanoma, head and neck, liver or kidney cancer. The CDR3 here reads CASSLGPGANFYGYTF. The base sequence is TGTGCCAGCAGCTTGGGTCCAGGGGCGAACTTCTATGGCTACACCTTC.